These T cell receptor beta chains were read from a single sample in a study of T-cell reconstitution after alpha-beta-depleted transplantation in children. One entry per CDR3 protein, called by TCRdb with MiXCR from the PCR reads. The data show 800,000 to 1,000,000 distinct CDR3 sequences, roughly 29% seen once. The sequencing here drew on PBMCs, mostly from graft donor cells, taken 360 days after TCRalphabeta/CD19-depleted stem cell transplant. The origin of the receptors is a boy in the first two years of life who had a stem cell transplant for SCID, so the T cells may come from the graft donor. CDR3s include the opening cysteine and the closing phenylalanine or tryptophan. A D gene is named only where the DNA matches it firmly. Expanded clones are given a class, and other clones once, few, many or no size at all.

>TRBJ2-7|-|once|TRBV4-1
CASSQESGGSSYEQYF
TGCGCCAGCAGCCAAGAATCGGGCGGCTCCTCCTACGAGCAGTACTTC
>TRBJ2-2|-|-|TRBV4-3
CASSQELSPMELFF
TGCGCCAGCAGCCAAGAACTGTCACCGATGGAGCTGTTTTTT
>TRBJ2-7|-|few|TRBV20-1
CSARDRSLGQYF
TGCAGTGCTAGAGATCGTTCGCTCGGGCAGTACTTC
>TRBJ2-7|-|-|TRBV9
CASSAGRGLADYEQYF
TGTGCCAGCAGCGCCGGCAGGGGATTGGCGGACTACGAGCAGTACTTC
>TRBJ2-2|TRBD1|-|TRBV28
CASDRGTISNTGELFF
TGTGCCAGCGACAGGGGTACAATTTCGAACACCGGGGAGCTGTTTTTT
>TRBJ1-2|TRBD1|-|TRBV27
CASRTGPSGGYTF
TGTGCCAGCAGGACAGGGCCTTCGGGAGGCTACACCTTC
>TRBJ2-5|-|-|TRBV29-1
CSVGLTVRETQYF
TGCAGCGTTGGCCTGACAGTCCGGGAGACCCAGTACTTC
>TRBJ1-1|-|-|TRBV9
CARHGGGGRLRTEAFF
TGTGCCAGGCATGGCGGAGGGGGGCGTTTGAGGACTGAAGCTTTCTTT
>TRBJ2-5|TRBD1|-|TRBV5-1
CASSYWRQGARKETQYF
TGCGCCAGCAGCTATTGGAGACAGGGGGCGCGAAAAGAGACCCAGTACTTC
>TRBJ2-7|TRBD2|once|TRBV19
CASTRTSGGPYEQYF
TGTGCCAGTACCCGGACTAGCGGGGGGCCCTACGAGCAGTACTTC
>TRBJ2-7|-|-|TRBV5-1
CASSPGTGSGYEQYF
TGCGCCAGCAGCCCTGGGACTGGGAGTGGCTACGAGCAGTACTTC
>TRBJ2-2|-|-|TRBV7-3
CASSLKAGQLSNTGELFF
TGTGCCAGCAGCTTAAAGGCTGGCCAACTCTCGAACACCGGGGAGCTGTTTTTT
>TRBJ2-5|TRBD1|-|TRBV12-3/TRBV12-4
CASSLAGTAPKETQYF
TGTGCCAGCAGTTTAGCGGGGACAGCACCGAAAGAGACCCAGTACTTC
>TRBJ2-2|TRBD1|-|TRBV10-3
CAISTGGGGELFF
TGTGCCATCAGCACAGGGGGCGGCGGGGAGCTGTTTTTT
>TRBJ2-7|-|few|TRBV6-2/TRBV6-3
CASSFRGGWYEQYF
TGTGCCAGCAGTTTCCGAGGGGGATGGTACGAGCAGTACTTC
>TRBJ2-2|TRBD2|-|TRBV27
CASGPGLAGAANTGELFF
TGTGCCAGCGGCCCGGGACTAGCGGGGGCTGCGAACACCGGGGAGCTGTTTTTT
>TRBJ1-2|-|large|TRBV7-9
CASSLWGQIFYGYTF
TGTGCCAGCAGCTTATGGGGCCAGATTTTTTATGGCTACACCTTC
>TRBJ2-1|-|-|TRBV28
CASSFPDSPYNEQFF
TGTGCCAGCAGTTTCCCGGACAGTCCCTACAATGAGCAGTTCTTC
>TRBJ2-7|TRBD1|few|TRBV15
CATSSGTDYPEQYF
TGTGCCACCAGCAGCGGGACAGATTACCCCGAGCAGTACTTC
>TRBJ2-3|-|few|TRBV20-1
CSARVGPGTDTQYF
TGCAGTGCTAGAGTAGGGCCAGGCACAGATACGCAGTATTTT
>TRBJ2-5|-|few|TRBV11-2
CASSFGGGPQETQYF
TGTGCCAGCAGCTTTGGGGGGGGCCCACAAGAGACCCAGTACTTC
>TRBJ1-5|-|few|TRBV15
CATSRDPGASGPQHF
TGTGCCACCAGCAGAGATCCGGGGGCGTCAGGGCCCCAGCATTTT
>TRBJ2-7|-|many|TRBV5-1
CASSLARDTFYEQYF
TGCGCCAGCAGCTTGGCGCGGGACACATTCTACGAGCAGTACTTC
>TRBJ2-1|TRBD1|-|TRBV6-1
CASSPDRGMRNEQFF
TGTGCCAGCAGCCCCGACAGGGGGATGAGGAATGAGCAGTTCTTC
>TRBJ2-1|-|-|TRBV20-1
CSARPQYNEQFF
TGCAGTGCGCGACCGCAGTACAATGAGCAGTTCTTC
>TRBJ1-1|-|-|TRBV7-7
CASTQELTTSRSRGAFF
TGTGCCAGCACGCAGGAGCTAACCACTTCCAGGTCCCGGGGAGCTTTCTTT
>TRBJ2-1|TRBD1|many|TRBV12-3/TRBV12-4
CASSVDRGYNEQFF
TGCGCCAGCAGTGTGGACAGGGGCTACAATGAGCAGTTCTTC
>TRBJ2-7|TRBD1|-|TRBV15
CATSRYRDREYEQYF
TGTGCCACCAGCAGATACCGGGACAGGGAATACGAGCAGTACTTC